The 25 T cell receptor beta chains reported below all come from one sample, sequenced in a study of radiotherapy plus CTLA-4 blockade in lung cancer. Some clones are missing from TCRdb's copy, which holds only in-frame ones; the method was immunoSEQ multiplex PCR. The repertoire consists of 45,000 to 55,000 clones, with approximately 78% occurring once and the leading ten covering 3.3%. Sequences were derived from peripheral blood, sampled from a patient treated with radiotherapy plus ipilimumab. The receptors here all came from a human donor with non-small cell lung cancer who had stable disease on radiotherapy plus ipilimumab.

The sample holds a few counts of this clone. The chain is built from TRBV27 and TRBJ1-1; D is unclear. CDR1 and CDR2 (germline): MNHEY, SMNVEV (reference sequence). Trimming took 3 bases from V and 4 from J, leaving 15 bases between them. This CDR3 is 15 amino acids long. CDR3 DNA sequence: TGTGCCAGCAGTTTTACCCTTAGGCGCGGCACTGAAGCTTTCTTT. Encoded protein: CASSFTLRRGTEAFF.

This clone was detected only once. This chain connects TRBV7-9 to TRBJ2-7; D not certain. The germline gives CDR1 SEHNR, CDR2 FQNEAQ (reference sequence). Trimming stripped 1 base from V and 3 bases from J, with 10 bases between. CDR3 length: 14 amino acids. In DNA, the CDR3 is TGTGCCAGCAGCTTAGGCGGCCGAGTCTACGAGCAGTACTTC. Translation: CASSLGGRVYEQYF.

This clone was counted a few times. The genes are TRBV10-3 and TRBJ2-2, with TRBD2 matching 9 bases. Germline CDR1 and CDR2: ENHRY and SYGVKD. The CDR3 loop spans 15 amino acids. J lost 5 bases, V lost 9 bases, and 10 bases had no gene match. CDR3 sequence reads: CAITRGSGGTGELFF. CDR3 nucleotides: TGTGCCATAACCCGTGGTAGCGGGGGAACCGGGGAGCTGTTTTTT.

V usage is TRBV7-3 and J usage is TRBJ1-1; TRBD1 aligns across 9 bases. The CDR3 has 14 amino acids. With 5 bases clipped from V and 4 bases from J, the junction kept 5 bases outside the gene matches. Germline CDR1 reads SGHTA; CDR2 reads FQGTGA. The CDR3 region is CASSPTGGGTEAFF. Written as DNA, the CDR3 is TGTGCCAGCAGCCCGACAGGGGGGGGCACTGAAGCTTTCTTT.

CDR3 coding DNA: TGTGCCAGCAGCTTAGTCACAGGGGAGGAGACCCAGTACTTC. Protein sequence: CASSLVTGEETQYF. The rearrangement joins TRBV7-8 to TRBJ2-5; TRBD1 matches at 7 bases. The V and J ends lost 1 base and 5 bases, in that order; junction bases with no gene match: 4. The CDR3 is 14 amino acids. Looked up from germline, CDR1 is SGHVS and CDR2 is FQNEAQ.

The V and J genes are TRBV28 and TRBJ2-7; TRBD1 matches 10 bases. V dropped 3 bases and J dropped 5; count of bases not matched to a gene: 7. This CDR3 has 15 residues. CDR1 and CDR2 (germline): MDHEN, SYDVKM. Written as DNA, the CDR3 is TGTGCCAGCAGTTTTTCGGGACAGGGGTGGGACGAGCAGTACTTC. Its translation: CASSFSGQGWDEQYF. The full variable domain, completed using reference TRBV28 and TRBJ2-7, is DVKVTQSSRYLVKRTGEKVFLECVQDMDHENMFWYRQDPGLGLRLIYFSYDVKMKEKGDIPEGYSVSREKKERFSLILESASTNQTSMYLCASSFSGQGWDEQYFGPGTRLTVT.

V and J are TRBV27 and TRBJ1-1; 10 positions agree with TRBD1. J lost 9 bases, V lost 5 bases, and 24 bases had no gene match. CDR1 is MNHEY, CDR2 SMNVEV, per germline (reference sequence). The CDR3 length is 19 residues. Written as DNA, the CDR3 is TGTGCCAGCAGTCGTGGGGGGGACAGGGGTGTAGGGACGTCCAGAAAAGCTTTCTTT. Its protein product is CASSRGGDRGVGTSRKAFF.

The CDR3 is CAITIDSASEQFF. As DNA, the CDR3 is TGTGCCATCACCATCGACTCCGCGTCTGAGCAGTTCTTC. This chain joins TRBV10-3 and TRBJ2-1; no clear D. Germline CDR1 is ENHRY and CDR2 is SYGVKD. This CDR3 spans 13 amino acids. V was pared by 7 bases and J by 9 bases, with 16 bases between.

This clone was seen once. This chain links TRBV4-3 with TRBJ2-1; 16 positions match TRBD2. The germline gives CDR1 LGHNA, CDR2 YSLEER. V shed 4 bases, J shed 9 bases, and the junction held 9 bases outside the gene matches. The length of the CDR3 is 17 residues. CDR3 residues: CASSPGTSGGVSGEQFF. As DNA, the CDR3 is TGCGCCAGCAGCCCTGGGACTAGCGGGGGGGTTTCGGGTGAGCAGTTCTTC.

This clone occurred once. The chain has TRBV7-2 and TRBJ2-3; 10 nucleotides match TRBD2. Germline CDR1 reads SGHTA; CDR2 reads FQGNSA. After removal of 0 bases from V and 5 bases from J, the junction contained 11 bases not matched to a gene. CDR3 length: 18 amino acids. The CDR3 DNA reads TGTGCCAGCAGCTTAGCACAGCGGGAGGGCCGTCTTGAAGATACGCAGTATTTT. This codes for CASSLAQREGRLEDTQYF.

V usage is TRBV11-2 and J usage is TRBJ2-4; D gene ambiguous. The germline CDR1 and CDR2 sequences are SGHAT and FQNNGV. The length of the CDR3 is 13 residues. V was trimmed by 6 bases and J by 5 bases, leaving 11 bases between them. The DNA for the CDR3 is TGTGCCAGCAGTCTTAACAGAGAAAACATTCAGTACTTC. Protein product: CASSLNRENIQYF.

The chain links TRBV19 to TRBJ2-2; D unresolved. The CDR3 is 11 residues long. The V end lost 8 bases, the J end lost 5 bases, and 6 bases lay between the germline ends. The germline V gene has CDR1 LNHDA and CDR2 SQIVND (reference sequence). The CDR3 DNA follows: TGTGCCAGTCAGTTAACCGGGGAGCTGTTTTTT. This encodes CASQLTGELFF. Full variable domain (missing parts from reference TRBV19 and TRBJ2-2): DGGITQSPKYLFRKEGQNVTLSCEQNLNHDAMYWYRQDPGQGLRLIYYSQIVNDFQKGDIAEGYSVSREKKESFPLTVTSAQKNPTAFYLCASQLTGELFFGEGSRLTVL.

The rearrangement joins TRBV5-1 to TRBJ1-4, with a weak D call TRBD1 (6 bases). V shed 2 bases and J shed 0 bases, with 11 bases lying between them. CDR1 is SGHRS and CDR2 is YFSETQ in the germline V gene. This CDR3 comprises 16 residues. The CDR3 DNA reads TGCGCCAGCAGCTTAGGACAGCCGGCAACTAATGAAAAACTGTTTTTT. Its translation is CASSLGQPATNEKLFF.

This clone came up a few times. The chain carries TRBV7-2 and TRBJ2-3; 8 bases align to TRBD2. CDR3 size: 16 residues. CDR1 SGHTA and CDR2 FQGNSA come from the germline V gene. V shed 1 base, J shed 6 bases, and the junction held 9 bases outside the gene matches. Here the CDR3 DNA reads TGTGCCAGCAGCTTAGGTGGGGCGGGAGGAATGGATACGCAGTATTTT. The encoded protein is CASSLGGAGGMDTQYF.

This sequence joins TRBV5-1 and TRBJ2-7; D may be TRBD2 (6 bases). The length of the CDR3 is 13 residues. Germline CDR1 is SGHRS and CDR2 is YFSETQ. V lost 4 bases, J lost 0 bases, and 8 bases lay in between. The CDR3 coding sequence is TGCGCCAGCAGCGGCGGGGACTCCTACGAGCAGTACTTC. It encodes CASSGGDSYEQYF.

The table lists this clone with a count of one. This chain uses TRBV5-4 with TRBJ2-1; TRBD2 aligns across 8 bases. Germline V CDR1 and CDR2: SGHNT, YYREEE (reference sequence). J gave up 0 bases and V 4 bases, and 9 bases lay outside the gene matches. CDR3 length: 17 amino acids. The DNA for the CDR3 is TGTGCCAGCAGCCCCTCGACTAGCGCAAGCTCCTACAATGAGCAGTTCTTC. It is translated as CASSPSTSASSYNEQFF.

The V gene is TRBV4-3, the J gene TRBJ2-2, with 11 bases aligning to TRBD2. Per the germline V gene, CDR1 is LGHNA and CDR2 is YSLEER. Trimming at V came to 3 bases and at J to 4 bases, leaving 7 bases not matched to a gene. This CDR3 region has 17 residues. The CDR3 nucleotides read TGCGCCAGCAGCCAGCCCCCCGGGACTAGCGGCACCGGGGAGCTGTTTTTT. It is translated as CASSQPPGTSGTGELFF.

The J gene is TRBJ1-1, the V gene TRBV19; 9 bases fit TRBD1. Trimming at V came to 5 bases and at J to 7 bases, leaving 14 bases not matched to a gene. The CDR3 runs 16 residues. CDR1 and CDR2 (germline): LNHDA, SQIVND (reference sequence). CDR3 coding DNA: TGTGCCAGTAGTCGCAGGACAGGGGACCGTGGTGGTGAAGCTTTCTTT. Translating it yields CASSRRTGDRGGEAFF.

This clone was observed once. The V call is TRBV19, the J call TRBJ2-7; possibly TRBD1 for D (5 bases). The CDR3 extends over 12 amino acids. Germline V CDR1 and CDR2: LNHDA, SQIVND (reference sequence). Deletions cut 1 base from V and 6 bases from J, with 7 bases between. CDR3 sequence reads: CASSIGGAEQYF. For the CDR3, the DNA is TGTGCCAGTAGTATAGGGGGCGCCGAGCAGTACTTC.

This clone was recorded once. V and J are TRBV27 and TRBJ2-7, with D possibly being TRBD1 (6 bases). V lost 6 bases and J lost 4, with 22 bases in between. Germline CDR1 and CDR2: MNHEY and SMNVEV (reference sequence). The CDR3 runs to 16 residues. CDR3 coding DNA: TGTGCCAGCAGCCTTACTCCTAACAGGGTAGCTTACGAGCAGTACTTC. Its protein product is CASSLTPNRVAYEQYF.

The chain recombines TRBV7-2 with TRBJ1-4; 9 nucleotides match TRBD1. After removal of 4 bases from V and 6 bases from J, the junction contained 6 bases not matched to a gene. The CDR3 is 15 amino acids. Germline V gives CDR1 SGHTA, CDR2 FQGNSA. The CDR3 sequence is CASSWRTGEYEKLFF. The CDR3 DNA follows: TGTGCCAGCAGCTGGCGGACAGGGGAATATGAAAAACTGTTTTTT.

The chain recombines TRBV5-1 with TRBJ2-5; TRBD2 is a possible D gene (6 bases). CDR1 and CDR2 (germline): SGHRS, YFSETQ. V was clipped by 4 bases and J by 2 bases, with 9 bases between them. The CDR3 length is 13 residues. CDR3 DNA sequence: TGCGCCAGCAGCCAGCGGGTACAAGAGACCCAGTACTTC. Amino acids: CASSQRVQETQYF.

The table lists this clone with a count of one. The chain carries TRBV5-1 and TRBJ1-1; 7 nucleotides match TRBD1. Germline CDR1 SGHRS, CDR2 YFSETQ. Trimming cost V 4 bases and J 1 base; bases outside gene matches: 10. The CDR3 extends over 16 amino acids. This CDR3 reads CASSGAGGQGNTEAFF. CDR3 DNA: TGCGCCAGCAGCGGGGCAGGGGGTCAGGGGAACACTGAAGCTTTCTTT.

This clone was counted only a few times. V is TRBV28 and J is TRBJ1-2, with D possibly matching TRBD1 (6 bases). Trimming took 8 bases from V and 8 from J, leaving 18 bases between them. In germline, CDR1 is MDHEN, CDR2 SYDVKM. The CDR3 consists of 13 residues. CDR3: CASVAPGAYGYTF. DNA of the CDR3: TGTGCCAGCGTTGCCCCAGGGGCTTACGGCTACACCTTC.

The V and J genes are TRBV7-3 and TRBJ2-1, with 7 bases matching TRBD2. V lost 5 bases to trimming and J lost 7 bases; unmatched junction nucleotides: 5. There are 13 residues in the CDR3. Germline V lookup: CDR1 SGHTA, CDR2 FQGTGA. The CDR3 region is CASSLPGGNEQFF. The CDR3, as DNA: TGTGCCAGCAGCCTACCGGGGGGAAATGAGCAGTTCTTC.